This paragraph reports one T cell receptor beta chain. The antigen remains unidentified. This entry comes from a study of beta chain features in type 1 diabetes. Study results and caveats: All four CD4+ subsets from Type 1 diabetes patients carried moderately but significantly shorter TCRB CDR3s.

CDR1 LGHNA and CDR2 YNFKEQ come from the germline V gene. The CDR3 contains 18 residues. The V gene end was trimmed by 5 bases and the J gene end by 1 base; junction bases not matched to a gene: 7. The authors reverse transcribed all of the isolated RNA, so sequencing captured expressed TCRB transcripts. Repertoires were generated with immunoSEQ multiplex PCR, while TCRdb's copy carries only in-frame clones and drops some. This sample carries 300,000 to 450,000 clones, 10% to 15% of them seen once, and the ten largest clones take around 0.01%. The sample comprised naive CD4+ T cells from blood. The sequence was obtained from a woman aged 18-29 years with type 1 diabetes. The chain has TRBV4-2 and TRBJ2-3, with 15 bases that match TRBD2. CDR3 in DNA: TGTGCCAGCAGCTTAGGACTAGCGGGAGGGCCGCGCACAGATACGCAGTATTTT. Residues: CASSLGLAGGPRTDTQYF.